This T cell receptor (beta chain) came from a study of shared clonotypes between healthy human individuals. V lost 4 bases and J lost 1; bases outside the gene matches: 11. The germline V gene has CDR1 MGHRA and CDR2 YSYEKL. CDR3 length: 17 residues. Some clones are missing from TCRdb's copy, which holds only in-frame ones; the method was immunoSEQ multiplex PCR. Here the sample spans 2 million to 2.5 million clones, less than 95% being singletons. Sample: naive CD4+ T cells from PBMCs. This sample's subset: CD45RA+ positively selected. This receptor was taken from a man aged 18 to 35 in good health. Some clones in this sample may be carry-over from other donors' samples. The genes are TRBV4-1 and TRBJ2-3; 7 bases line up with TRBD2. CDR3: CASSPVGGREGTDTQYF. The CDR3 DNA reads TGCGCCAGCAGCCCGGTGGGGGGTCGGGAGGGCACAGATACGCAGTATTTT.